This TCR beta chain derives from a study of T cells in Graves' hyperthyroidism and ophthalmopathy. The CDR3 regions of TCR beta were amplified from RNA transcripts. HTBI primers were used for first-round RT-PCR of the TCR CDR3. TCRdb reprocessed the multiplex PCR reads with MiXCR, giving one entry per CDR3 protein. The table records some 270,000 distinct CDR3 sequences, about 14% of them present only once. This clonotype was seen just once. Its matching antigen is unknown. The germline gives CDR1 SNHLY, CDR2 FYNNEI. The CDR3 consists of 15 residues. Between the trimmed V and J ends, which lost 6 bases and 0 bases, there was a span of 12 bases. Study-wide results and caveats: Within blood appeared most thyroid clonotypes that had expanded above 0.001.

The sequence came from a woman aged 25-40 years with Graves' hyperthyroidism that later progressed to Graves' ophthalmopathy. V and J are TRBV2 and TRBJ1-5; D is possibly TRBD1 (5 bases). Input material: blood. The CDR3 loop reads CASRGDRPSNQPQHF. The DNA of the CDR3 is TGTGCCAGCAGGGGGGACCGTCCTAGCAATCAGCCCCAGCATTTT.